This record concerns one T cell receptor (beta chain) sequence. These data belong to a study of blood T cell repertoires in COVID-19. In the study overall: The United States, Italy and Spain provided the acute and convalescent COVID-19 samples. PBMCs, B-cell-depleted T cells, or T cells were the source of the cDNA or gDNA that made up the material.

Deletions cut 5 bases from V and 0 bases from J, with 14 bases between. The CDR3 is 16 residues long. CDR1 is KGHDR, CDR2 SFDVKD, per germline. Original processing methods: Nucleated cell number was recorded as an estimate derived from reference gene primer amplification. Libraries were prepared by immunoSEQ multiplex PCR; TCRdb keeps only in-frame clonotypes and omits some of them. That table gives V, J and clone size, and the DNA gave D and trimming. The data contain 85,000 to 90,000 clones, approximately 79% of them seen just once; the ten biggest clones take up roughly 12%. The source of this sequence is a man aged 70-80 years with acute or convalescent COVID-19. The chain joins TRBV24-1 to TRBJ2-3; a weak D match, TRBD2 (6 bases). Input material: peripheral blood. CDR3 region: CATSGRDSVSTDTQYF. In DNA form, the CDR3 reads TGTGCCACCAGTGGCCGGGACTCGGTAAGCACAGATACGCAGTATTTT.